This T cell receptor (beta chain) was sequenced in a study of T and B cells in COVID-19 patients. The overall study: Of roughly 21 active-infection patients, approximately 18 carried comorbidities linked to unfavorable COVID-19 outcome. The study's findings and limits: At recovery TRB diversity and richness exceeded healthy donors, after highly clonal active COVID-19 repertoires.

The CDR3 totals 13 residues. Germline lookup yields CDR1 SGHNT and CDR2 YENEEA. Trimming left V 1 base short and J 9 bases short, with 7 bases between. BIOMED2 TRB-A/B primer pools were used in multiplex TRB PCR. TCRdb processed the multiplex PCR reads anew with MiXCR; each CDR3 protein has one entry. The repertoire holds approximately 16,000 distinct CDR3 sequences, about 29% seen once, with over 1% in the top ten. Of note for this clonotype: Its antigen is undetermined.

TRB was amplified from around 250-460 ng of blood genomic DNA. The clonotype comes from a human donor who had recovered from COVID-19. The genes are TRBV11-3 and TRBJ1-6; D not resolved. The source material was blood. The CDR3 loop reads CASSLGVGSPLHF. DNA for the CDR3: TGTGCCAGCAGCTTAGGAGTAGGTTCACCCCTCCACTTT.